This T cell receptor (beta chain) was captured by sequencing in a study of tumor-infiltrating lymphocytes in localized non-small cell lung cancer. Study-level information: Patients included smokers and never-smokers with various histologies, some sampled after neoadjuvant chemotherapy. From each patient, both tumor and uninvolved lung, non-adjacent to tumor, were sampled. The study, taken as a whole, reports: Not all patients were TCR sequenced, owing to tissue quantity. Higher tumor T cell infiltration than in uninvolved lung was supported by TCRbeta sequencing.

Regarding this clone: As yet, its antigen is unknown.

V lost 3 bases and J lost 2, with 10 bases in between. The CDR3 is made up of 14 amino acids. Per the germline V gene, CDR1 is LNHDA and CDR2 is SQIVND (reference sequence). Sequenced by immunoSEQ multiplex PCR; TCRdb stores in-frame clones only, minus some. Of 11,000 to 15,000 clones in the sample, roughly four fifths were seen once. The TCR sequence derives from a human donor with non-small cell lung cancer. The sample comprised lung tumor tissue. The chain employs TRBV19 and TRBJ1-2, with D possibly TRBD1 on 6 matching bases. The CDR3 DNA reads TGTGCCAGTAGTATGGACAGATTCAACTATGGCTACACCTTC. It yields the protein CASSMDRFNYGYTF.